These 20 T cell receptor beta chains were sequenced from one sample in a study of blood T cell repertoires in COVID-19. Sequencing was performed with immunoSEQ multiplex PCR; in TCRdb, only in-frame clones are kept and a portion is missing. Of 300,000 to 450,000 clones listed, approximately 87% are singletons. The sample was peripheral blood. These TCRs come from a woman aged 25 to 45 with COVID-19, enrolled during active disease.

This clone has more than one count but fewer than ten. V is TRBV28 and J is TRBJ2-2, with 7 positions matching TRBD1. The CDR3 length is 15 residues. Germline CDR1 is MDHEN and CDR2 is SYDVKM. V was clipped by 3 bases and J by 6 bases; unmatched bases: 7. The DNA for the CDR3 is TGTGCCAGCAGTTTGGACAGGCCCCCCCCCGGGGAGCTGTTTTTT. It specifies CASSLDRPPPGELFF.

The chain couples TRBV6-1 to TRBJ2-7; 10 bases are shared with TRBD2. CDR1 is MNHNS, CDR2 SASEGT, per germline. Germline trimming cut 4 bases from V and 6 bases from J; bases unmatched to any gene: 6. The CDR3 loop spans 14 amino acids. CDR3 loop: CASSGSGRASEQYF. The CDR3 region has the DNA TGTGCCAGCAGTGGGAGCGGGAGGGCCTCCGAGCAGTACTTC.

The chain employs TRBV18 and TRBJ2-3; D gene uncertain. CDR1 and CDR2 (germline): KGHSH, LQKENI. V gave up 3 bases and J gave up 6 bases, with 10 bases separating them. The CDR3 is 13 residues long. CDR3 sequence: CASSPSPADTQYF. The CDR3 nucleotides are TGTGCCAGCTCACCGAGCCCCGCTGATACGCAGTATTTT.

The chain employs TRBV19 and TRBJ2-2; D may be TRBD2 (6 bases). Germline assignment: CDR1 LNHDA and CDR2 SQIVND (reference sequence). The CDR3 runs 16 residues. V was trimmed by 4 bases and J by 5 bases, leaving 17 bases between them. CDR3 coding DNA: TGTGCCAGTAGTACCCGCCAGGGCCGGGAGACCGGGGAGCTGTTTTTT. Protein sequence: CASSTRQGRETGELFF.

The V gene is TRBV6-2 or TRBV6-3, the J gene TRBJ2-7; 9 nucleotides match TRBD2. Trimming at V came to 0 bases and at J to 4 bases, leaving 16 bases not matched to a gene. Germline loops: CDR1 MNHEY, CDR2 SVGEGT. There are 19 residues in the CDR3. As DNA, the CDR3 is TGTGCCAGCAGTTACTCGATGAGTGTCGTTAGCGGGAGAGCGTACGAGCAGTACTTC. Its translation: CASSYSMSVVSGRAYEQYF.

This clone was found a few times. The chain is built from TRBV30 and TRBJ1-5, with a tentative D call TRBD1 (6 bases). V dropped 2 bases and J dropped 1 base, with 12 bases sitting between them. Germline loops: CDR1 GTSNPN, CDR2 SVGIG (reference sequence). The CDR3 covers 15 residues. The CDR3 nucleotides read TGTGCCTGGAGTCCAGCCAGGGGAAGCAATCAGCCCCAGCATTTT. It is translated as CAWSPARGSNQPQHF.

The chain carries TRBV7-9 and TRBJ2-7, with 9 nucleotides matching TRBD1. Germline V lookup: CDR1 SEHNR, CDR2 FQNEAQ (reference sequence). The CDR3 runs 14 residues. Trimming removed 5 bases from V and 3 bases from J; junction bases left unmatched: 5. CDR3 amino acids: CASSPGTGRYEQYF. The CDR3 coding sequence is TGTGCCAGCAGCCCCGGGACAGGGCGCTACGAGCAGTACTTC.

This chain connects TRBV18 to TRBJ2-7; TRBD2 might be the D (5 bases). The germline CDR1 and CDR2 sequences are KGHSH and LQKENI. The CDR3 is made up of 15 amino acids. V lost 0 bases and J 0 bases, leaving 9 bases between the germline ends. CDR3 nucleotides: TGTGCCAGCTCACCACCGTCAGGACTCTCCTACGAGCAGTACTTC. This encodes CASSPPSGLSYEQYF.

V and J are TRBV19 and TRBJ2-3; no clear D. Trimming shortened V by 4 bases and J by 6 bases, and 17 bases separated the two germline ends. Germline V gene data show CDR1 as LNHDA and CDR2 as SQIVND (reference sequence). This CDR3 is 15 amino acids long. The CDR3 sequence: CASSTQITSYDTQYF. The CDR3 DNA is TGTGCCAGTAGTACACAGATCACCTCGTACGATACGCAGTATTTT.

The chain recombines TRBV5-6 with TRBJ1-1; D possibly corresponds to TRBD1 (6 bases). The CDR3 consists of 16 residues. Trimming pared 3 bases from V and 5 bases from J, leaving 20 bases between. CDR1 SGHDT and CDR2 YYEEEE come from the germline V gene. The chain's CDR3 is CASSSSGGRGGTEAFF. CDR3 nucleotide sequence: TGTGCCAGCAGCTCGTCGGGGGGCCGGGGAGGGACTGAAGCTTTCTTT.

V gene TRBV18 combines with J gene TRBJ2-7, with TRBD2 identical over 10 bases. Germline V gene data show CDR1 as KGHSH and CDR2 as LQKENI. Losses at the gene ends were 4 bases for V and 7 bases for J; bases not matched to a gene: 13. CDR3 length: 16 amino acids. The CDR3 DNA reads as TGTGCCAGCTCACTGTCTTCTAGCGGGAGTCTTCGGGAGCAGTACTTC. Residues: CASSLSSSGSLREQYF.

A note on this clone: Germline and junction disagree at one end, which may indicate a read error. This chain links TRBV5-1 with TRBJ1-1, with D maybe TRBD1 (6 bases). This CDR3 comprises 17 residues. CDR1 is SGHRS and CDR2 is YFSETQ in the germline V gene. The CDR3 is CASRLAWLGGENTEAFF. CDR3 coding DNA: TGCGCCAGCAGATTGGCATGGTTAGGGGGAGAAAACACTGAAGCTTTCTTT. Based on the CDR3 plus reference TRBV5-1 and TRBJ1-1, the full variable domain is KAGVTQTPRYLIKTRGQQVTLSCSPISGHRSVSWYQQTPGQGLQFLFEYFSETQRNKGNFPGRFSGRQFSNSRSEMNVSTLELGDSALYLCASRLAWLGGENTEAFFGQGTRLTVV.

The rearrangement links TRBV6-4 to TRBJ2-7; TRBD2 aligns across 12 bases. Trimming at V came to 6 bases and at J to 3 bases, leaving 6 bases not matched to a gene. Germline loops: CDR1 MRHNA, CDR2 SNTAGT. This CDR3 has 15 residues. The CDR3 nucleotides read TGTGCCAGCAGCCGACTAGCGGGGGACGTCTACGAGCAGTACTTC. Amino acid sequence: CASSRLAGDVYEQYF.

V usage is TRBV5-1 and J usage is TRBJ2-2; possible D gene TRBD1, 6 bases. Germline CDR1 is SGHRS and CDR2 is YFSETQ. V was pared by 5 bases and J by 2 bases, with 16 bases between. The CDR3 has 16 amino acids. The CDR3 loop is CASSSDTGINTGELFF. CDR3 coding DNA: TGCGCCAGCAGTTCCGATACAGGGATAAACACCGGGGAGCTGTTTTTT.

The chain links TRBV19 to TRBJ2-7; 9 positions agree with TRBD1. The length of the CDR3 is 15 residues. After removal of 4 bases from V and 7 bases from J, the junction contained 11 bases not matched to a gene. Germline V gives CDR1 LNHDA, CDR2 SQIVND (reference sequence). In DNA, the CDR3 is TGTGCCAGTAGTAGACTCCCGGGACAGGGCGGAGAGCAGTACTTC. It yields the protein CASSRLPGQGGEQYF. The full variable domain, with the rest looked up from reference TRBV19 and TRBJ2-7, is DGGITQSPKYLFRKEGQNVTLSCEQNLNHDAMYWYRQDPGQGLRLIYYSQIVNDFQKGDIAEGYSVSREKKESFPLTVTSAQKNPTAFYLCASSRLPGQGGEQYFGPGTRLTVT.

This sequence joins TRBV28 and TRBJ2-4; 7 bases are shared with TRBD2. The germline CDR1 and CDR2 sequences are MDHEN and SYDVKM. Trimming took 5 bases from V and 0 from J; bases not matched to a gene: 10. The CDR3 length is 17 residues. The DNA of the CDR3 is TGTGCCAGCAGTGCCCAGCGGGGCCACCTAGCCAAAAACATTCAGTACTTC. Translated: CASSAQRGHLAKNIQYF.

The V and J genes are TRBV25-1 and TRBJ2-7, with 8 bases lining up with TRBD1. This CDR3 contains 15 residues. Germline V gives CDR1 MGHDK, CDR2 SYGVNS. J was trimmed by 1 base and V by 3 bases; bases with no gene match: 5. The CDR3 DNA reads TGTGCCAGCAGTGAGTCCCAGGGGGCGTCCTACGAGCAGTACTTC. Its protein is CASSESQGASYEQYF.

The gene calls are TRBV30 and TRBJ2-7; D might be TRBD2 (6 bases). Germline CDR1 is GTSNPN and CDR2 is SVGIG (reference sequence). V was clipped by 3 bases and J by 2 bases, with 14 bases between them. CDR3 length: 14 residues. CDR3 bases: TGTGCCTGGAGCGGAGGGTTTTACACCTACGAGCAGTACTTC. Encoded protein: CAWSGGFYTYEQYF. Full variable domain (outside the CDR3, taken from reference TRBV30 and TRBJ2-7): SQTIHQWPATLVQPVGSPLSLECTVEGTSNPNLYWYRQAAGRGLQLLFYSVGIGQISSEVPQNLSASRPQDRQFILSSKKLLLSDSGFYLCAWSGGFYTYEQYFGPGTRLTVT.

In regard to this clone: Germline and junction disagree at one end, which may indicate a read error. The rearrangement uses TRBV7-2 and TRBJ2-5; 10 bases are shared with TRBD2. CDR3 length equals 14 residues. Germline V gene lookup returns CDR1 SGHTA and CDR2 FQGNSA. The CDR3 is CASTLAGGGETQYF. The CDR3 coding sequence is TGTGCCAGCACCTTAGCGGGAGGAGGAGAGACCCAGTACTTC.

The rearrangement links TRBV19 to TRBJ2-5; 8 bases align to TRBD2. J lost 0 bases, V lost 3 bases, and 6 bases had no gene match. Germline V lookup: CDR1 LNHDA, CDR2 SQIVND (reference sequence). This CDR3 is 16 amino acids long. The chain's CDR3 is CASSIYKRGYQETQYF. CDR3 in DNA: TGTGCCAGTAGTATCTACAAGCGGGGGTACCAAGAGACCCAGTACTTC. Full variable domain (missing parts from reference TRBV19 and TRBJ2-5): DGGITQSPKYLFRKEGQNVTLSCEQNLNHDAMYWYRQDPGQGLRLIYYSQIVNDFQKGDIAEGYSVSREKKESFPLTVTSAQKNPTAFYLCASSIYKRGYQETQYFGPGTRLLVL.